These 22 T cell receptor beta chains share one sample of origin, sequenced in a study of shared clonotypes between healthy human individuals. Sequencing used immunoSEQ multiplex PCR; TCRdb keeps in-frame clones, though not all of them. The table lists approximately 1,500,000 clones, about 96% of them singletons. Specimen: naive CD4+ T cells sorted from blood. Subset noted: CD45RA+ positively selected. These receptors all come from a man aged 25 to 40 in good health.

The V and J genes are TRBV6-6 and TRBJ2-1; D perhaps matches TRBD1 (5 bases). The CDR3 has 12 residues. V was pared by 6 bases and J by 7 bases, with 10 bases between. Germline CDR1 is MNHNY and CDR2 is SVGAGI (reference sequence). Here the CDR3 DNA reads TGTGCCAGCAGAACTCCAGGGAATGAGCAGTTCTTC. The encoded protein is CASRTPGNEQFF.

The chain has TRBV5-4 and TRBJ2-2; no clear D gene. This CDR3 has 14 amino acids. Germline CDR1 and CDR2: SGHNT and YYREEE (reference sequence). V was cut by 4 bases and J by 4 bases, with 11 bases left in between. CDR3: CASSLGFGTGELFF. For the CDR3, the DNA is TGTGCCAGCAGCCTGGGATTTGGCACCGGGGAGCTGTTTTTT.

As for this clone: The same CDR3 is also encoded by other DNA sequences in this sample. The rearrangement uses TRBV9 and TRBJ1-5; no clear D gene. The CDR3 runs 14 residues. Germline loops: CDR1 SGDLS, CDR2 YYNGEE. Trimming pared 0 bases from V and 0 bases from J, leaving 4 bases between. The CDR3 reads CASSVGDSNQPQHF. CDR3 in DNA: TGTGCCAGCAGCGTAGGGGATAGCAATCAGCCCCAGCATTTT.

V is TRBV7-9 and J is TRBJ1-3, with TRBD1 as a possible D gene (6 bases). Germline CDR1 reads SEHNR; CDR2 reads FQNEAQ (reference sequence). CDR3 length equals 16 residues. The V and J ends lost 4 bases and 4 bases respectively, with 17 bases between them. The CDR3 nucleotides read TGTGCCAGCAGCTCCAGTCCCGGGGGCGCGGGAAACACCATATATTTT. This sequence encodes CASSSSPGGAGNTIYF.

In its sample, this clone was seen a few times. Distinct nucleotide sequences in the sample also encode this CDR3. The rearrangement links TRBV10-2 to TRBJ1-2, with D uncertain. From germline, CDR1 is WSHSY and CDR2 SAAADI. Trimming pared 6 bases from V and 4 bases from J, leaving 9 bases between. This CDR3 spans 12 amino acids. CDR3 coding DNA: TGCGCCAGCAGAGAAGGAACCTATGGCTACACCTTC. This sequence encodes CASREGTYGYTF.

The chain recombines TRBV5-4 with TRBJ2-1; TRBD2 matches at 7 bases. This CDR3 comprises 16 residues. Trimming removed 4 bases from V and 3 bases from J; junction bases left unmatched: 10. Looked up from germline, CDR1 is SGHNT and CDR2 is YYREEE (reference sequence). CDR3 nucleotides: TGTGCCAGCAGCCCCTCTAGCGGTACACTCTACAATGAGCAGTTCTTC. It codes for CASSPSSGTLYNEQFF. Full variable domain (remainder filled in from reference TRBV5-4 and TRBJ2-1): ETGVTQSPTHLIKTRGQQVTLRCSSQSGHNTVSWYQQALGQGPQFIFQYYREEENGRGNFPPRFSGLQFPNYSSELNVNALELDDSALYLCASSPSSGTLYNEQFFGPGTRLTVL.

DNA of the CDR3: TGTGCCAGCAGTTATCGATTCGGCAGTAAGACTGAAGCTTTCTTT. This translates into CASSYRFGSKTEAFF. This chain links TRBV6-6 with TRBJ1-1; D gene uncertain. CDR1 is MNHNY and CDR2 is SVGAGI in the germline V gene (reference sequence). The CDR3 length is 15 residues. Trimming shortened V by 3 bases and J by 5 bases, and 16 bases separated the two germline ends.

On this clone: The junction does not match germline at one end; this may be a read error. The chain couples TRBV7-2 to TRBJ2-7; D ambiguous. The CDR3 has 15 amino acids. CDR1 is SGHTA and CDR2 is FQGNSA in the germline V gene. The CDR3 is CASSFLTVNSNEQYF. The CDR3 DNA reads TGTGCCAGCAGCTTTCTAACTGTAAACTCCAACGAGCAGTACTTC. The full variable domain, rest sourced from reference TRBV7-2 and TRBJ2-7, is GAGVSQSPSNKVTEKGKDVELRCDPISGHTALYWYRQSLGQGLEFLIYFQGNSAPDKSGLPSDRFSAERTGGSVSTLTIQRTQQEDSAVYLCASSFLTVNSNEQYFGPGTRLTVT.

This rearrangement joins TRBV6-6 to TRBJ2-7; 7 positions agree with TRBD2. Germline CDR1 is MNHNY and CDR2 is SVGAGI (reference sequence). The CDR3 is 14 residues long. J gave up 2 bases and V 2 bases, and 3 bases lay outside the gene matches. Here the CDR3 reads CASSYGGGPYEQYF. In DNA, the CDR3 is TGTGCCAGCAGTTACGGCGGGGGACCCTACGAGCAGTACTTC.

The chain couples TRBV7-6 to TRBJ2-2; TRBD2 matches at 12 bases. J lost 4 bases, V lost 0 bases, and 6 bases had no gene match. Germline V CDR1 and CDR2: SGHVS, FNYEAQ. This CDR3 is built from 18 residues. This CDR3 is CASSLALAGGLSTGELFF. CDR3 coding DNA: TGTGCCAGCAGCTTAGCGCTAGCGGGAGGGTTAAGCACCGGGGAGCTGTTTTTT. The whole variable domain, filled in from reference TRBV7-6 and TRBJ2-2, reads GAGVSQSPRYKVTKRGQDVALRCDPISGHVSLYWYRQALGQGPEFLTYFNYEAQQDKSGLPNDRFSAERPEGSISTLTIQRTEQRDSAMYRCASSLALAGGLSTGELFFGEGSRLTVL.

The V and J genes are TRBV4-3 and TRBJ2-7; 9 bases are shared with TRBD2. The germline V gene encodes CDR1 LGHNA and CDR2 YSLEER. The CDR3 has 15 amino acids. V shed 3 bases, J shed 1 base, and the junction held 4 bases outside the gene matches. The CDR3 here is CASSQTAGGSYEQYF. DNA of the CDR3: TGCGCCAGCAGCCAGACAGCGGGAGGTTCCTACGAGCAGTACTTC.

The gene calls are TRBV28 and TRBJ2-7, with 7 bases identical to TRBD1. The CDR3 is 15 amino acids. V lost 2 bases, J lost 4 bases, and 8 bases stayed unmatched. In germline, CDR1 is MDHEN, CDR2 SYDVKM. The CDR3 DNA reads TGTGCCAGCAGTTTACCTAAGGGACAGTGGTACGAGCAGTACTTC. Its translation: CASSLPKGQWYEQYF.

The V and J genes are TRBV7-9 and TRBJ2-1; TRBD2 is a possible D gene (6 bases). The length of the CDR3 is 14 residues. Trimming shortened V by 0 bases and J by 9 bases, and 12 bases separated the two germline ends. CDR1 SEHNR and CDR2 FQNEAQ come from the germline V gene (reference sequence). The CDR3 region has the DNA TGTGCCAGCAGCTTAGCAACGATAGCGGCTGAGCAGTTCTTC. Residues: CASSLATIAAEQFF.

V gene TRBV5-4 combines with J gene TRBJ2-3; D call uncertain. Germline V lookup: CDR1 SGHNT, CDR2 YYREEE (reference sequence). This CDR3 has 15 amino acids. Between the trimmed V and J ends, which lost 0 bases and 6 bases, there was a span of 14 bases. The CDR3 sequence: CASSLGLVGADTQYF. The CDR3 coding sequence is TGTGCCAGCAGCTTGGGGCTAGTTGGTGCGGATACGCAGTATTTT.

The genes are TRBV27 and TRBJ2-5; TRBD1 agrees at 8 bases. The V gene's germline CDR1 is MNHEY and CDR2 SMNVEV (reference sequence). V lost 2 bases to trimming and J lost 3 bases; unmatched junction nucleotides: 8. CDR3 length equals 16 residues. The CDR3 coding sequence is TGTGCCAGCAGTTTAGGGGCAAGACAGGGGAAAGAGACCCAGTACTTC. Amino acid sequence: CASSLGARQGKETQYF.

The rearrangement joins TRBV7-6 to TRBJ2-5; TRBD2 matches 10 bases. CDR1 and CDR2 from the germline V gene are SGHVS and FNYEAQ. The CDR3 has 15 amino acids. After removal of 3 bases from V and 3 bases from J, the junction contained 4 bases not matched to a gene. In DNA form, the CDR3 reads TGTGCCAGCAGCTTCTGGACTAGCGGCAAAGAGACCCAGTACTTC. Residues: CASSFWTSGKETQYF. The whole variable domain, remainder taken from reference TRBV7-6 and TRBJ2-5, is GAGVSQSPRYKVTKRGQDVALRCDPISGHVSLYWYRQALGQGPEFLTYFNYEAQQDKSGLPNDRFSAERPEGSISTLTIQRTEQRDSAMYRCASSFWTSGKETQYFGPGTRLLVL.

V gene TRBV6-1 combines with J gene TRBJ1-5; D not certain. This CDR3 region has 11 residues. The V and J ends lost 5 bases and 11 bases respectively, with 10 bases between them. CDR1 and CDR2 (germline): MNHNS, SASEGT. The CDR3 reads CASSSSRAQHF. CDR3 nucleotide sequence: TGTGCCAGCAGTTCAAGCCGGGCCCAGCATTTT.

The chain carries TRBV28 and TRBJ2-3; D unclear. Germline-derived CDR1 and CDR2 are MDHEN and SYDVKM. The CDR3 is made up of 12 amino acids. Trimming took 6 bases from V and 4 from J, leaving 8 bases between them. For the CDR3, the DNA is TGTGCCAGCAGCAGAGAAGCAGATACGCAGTATTTT. As protein: CASSREADTQYF.

The chain links TRBV5-4 to TRBJ1-1, with 8 bases lining up with TRBD1. Germline V gives CDR1 SGHNT, CDR2 YYREEE (reference sequence). CDR3 length: 15 residues. The ends lost 3 bases at V and 0 bases at J; junction bases unmatched: 4. CDR3 sequence (DNA): TGTGCCAGCAGCTCGCCGACAGGGGTGAACACTGAAGCTTTCTTT. Translating it yields CASSSPTGVNTEAFF. Drawing the rest from reference TRBV5-4 and TRBJ1-1, the complete variable domain is ETGVTQSPTHLIKTRGQQVTLRCSSQSGHNTVSWYQQALGQGPQFIFQYYREEENGRGNFPPRFSGLQFPNYSSELNVNALELDDSALYLCASSSPTGVNTEAFFGQGTRLTVV.

The chain carries TRBV11-3 and TRBJ2-7, with TRBD1 matching 7 bases. CDR1 is SGHNT, CDR2 YENEEA, per germline. Trimming took 5 bases from V and 3 from J; bases not matched to a gene: 7. The CDR3 is 14 amino acids. The CDR3 spells CASSIRQGNYEQYF. Written as DNA, the CDR3 is TGTGCCAGCAGCATCAGACAGGGCAACTACGAGCAGTACTTC.

The chain recombines TRBV30 with TRBJ1-3, with 9 bases lining up with TRBD1. The trim removed 3 bases at V and 3 bases at J, leaving 12 bases unmatched. The CDR3 covers 17 residues. The germline CDR1 and CDR2 sequences are GTSNPN and SVGIG (reference sequence). CDR3 region: CAWSPPGGQGFGNTIYF. In DNA form, the CDR3 reads TGTGCCTGGAGCCCCCCAGGGGGACAGGGATTTGGAAACACCATATATTTT.

A note on this clone: A read error likely explains this, since a far larger clone differs by one base. The V call is TRBV2, the J call TRBJ1-2; TRBD1 matches at 8 bases. The CDR3 is 13 residues long. Germline V gives CDR1 SNHLY, CDR2 FYNNEI. The junction had 0 bases not matched to a gene; V was cut back by 4 bases and J by 2 bases. The chain's CDR3 is CASSGQGNYGYTF. In nucleotides, the CDR3 is TGTGCCAGCAGTGGACAGGGGAACTATGGCTACACCTTC.